The text below deals with one T cell receptor beta chain. Its antigen is still unknown. This record comes from a study of OX40 agonist ivuxolimab in advanced cancers. Study details: At 0.01 to 10 mg/kg, ivuxolimab was administered intravenously to patients every 2 weeks. Cohort: approximately 83% men, mean age 60, aged roughly 23 to 79. Study-wide results and caveats: Not determined was the antigen specificity of the expanded peripheral T cells.

Sequencing used immunoSEQ multiplex PCR; TCRdb keeps in-frame clones, though not all of them. This table has 71,000 or so clones, 80% to 95% appearing once. Systemic immunosuppression or autoimmune disease history was grounds to exclude patients. The CDR3 sequence is 14 residues long. This material consisted of CD4+ or CD8+ T cells sorted from blood, taken in a trial of the OX40 agonist ivuxolimab. J is TRBJ2-7 and V is TRBV12-2; the table gives TRBD2 as D, unverified against the DNA. TRBV12-2 is a recognized pseudogene. The clonotype comes from an adult with an advanced solid tumor such as melanoma, head and neck, liver or kidney cancer. The CDR3 coding sequence is TGTGCAAGCCAGGAGGGGAAATTGGTGAACGAGCAGTACTTC. This gives the protein CASQEGKLVNEQYF.